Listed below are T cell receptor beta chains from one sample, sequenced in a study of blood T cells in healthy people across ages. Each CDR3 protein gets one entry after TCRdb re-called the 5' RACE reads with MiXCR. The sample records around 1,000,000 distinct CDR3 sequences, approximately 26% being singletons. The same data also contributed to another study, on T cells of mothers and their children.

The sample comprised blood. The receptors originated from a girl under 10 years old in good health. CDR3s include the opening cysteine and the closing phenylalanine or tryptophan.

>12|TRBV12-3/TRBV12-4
CASSSQRAGYTF
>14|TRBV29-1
CSVQGGWGDDGYTF
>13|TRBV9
CASSALVPDTQYF
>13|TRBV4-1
CASSPTAYETQYF
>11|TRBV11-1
CASAINYEQYF
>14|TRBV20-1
CSARTAYSNQPQHF
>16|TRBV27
CASSSHRGWNSEKLFF
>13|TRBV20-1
CSKLDVSGNTIYF
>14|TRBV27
CASSLRAVRSPLHF
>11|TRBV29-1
CSVAQKETQYF
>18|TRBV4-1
CASSQRTGVYSGANVLTF
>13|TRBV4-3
CASSADSYNEQFF
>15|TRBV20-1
CSARVSTGVGETQYF
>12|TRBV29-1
CSAQEGIQPQHF
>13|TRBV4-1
CASSQPERDGYTF
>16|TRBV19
CASSWRRVTTNEKLFF
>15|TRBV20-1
CSARGSSGSSYEQYF
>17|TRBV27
CASSFVNRGLSTYGYTF
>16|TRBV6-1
CASINRGPISGNTIYF
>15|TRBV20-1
CSARDLAGDTYEQYF
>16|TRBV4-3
CASSQDLSLGLYGYTF
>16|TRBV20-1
CNARDWGRGLINEQFF
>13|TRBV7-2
CASSSYYEETQYF
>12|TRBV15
CATRGITDTQYF
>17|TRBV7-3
CASSLGLLLSGANVLTF
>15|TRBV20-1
CSATHGTGGFYGYTF
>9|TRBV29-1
CSVGWEQFF
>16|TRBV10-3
CATSISGTSGSTEQFF
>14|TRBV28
CASSIRGVNQPQHF
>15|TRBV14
CASRRAQGFRNTIYF